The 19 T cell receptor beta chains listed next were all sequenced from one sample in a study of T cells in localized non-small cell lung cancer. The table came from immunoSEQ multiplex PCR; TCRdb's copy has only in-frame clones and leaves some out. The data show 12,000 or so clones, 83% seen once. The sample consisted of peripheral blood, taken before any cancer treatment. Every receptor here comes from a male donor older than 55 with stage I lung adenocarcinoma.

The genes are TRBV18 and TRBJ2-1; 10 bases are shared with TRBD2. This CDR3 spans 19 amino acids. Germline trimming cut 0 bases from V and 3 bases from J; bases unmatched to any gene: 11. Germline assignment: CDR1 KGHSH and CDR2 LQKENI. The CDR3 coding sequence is TGTGCCAGCTCACCACCGGCCAGCGGGAGGGCCGCTTACTACAATGAGCAGTTCTTC. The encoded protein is CASSPPASGRAAYYNEQFF.

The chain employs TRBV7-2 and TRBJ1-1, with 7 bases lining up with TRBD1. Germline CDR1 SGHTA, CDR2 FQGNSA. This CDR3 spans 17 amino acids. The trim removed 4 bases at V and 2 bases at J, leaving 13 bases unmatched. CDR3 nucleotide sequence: TGTGCCAGCAGCTCACCAGGGGGAGGGGGCATTAACACTGAAGCTTTCTTT. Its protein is CASSSPGGGGINTEAFF.

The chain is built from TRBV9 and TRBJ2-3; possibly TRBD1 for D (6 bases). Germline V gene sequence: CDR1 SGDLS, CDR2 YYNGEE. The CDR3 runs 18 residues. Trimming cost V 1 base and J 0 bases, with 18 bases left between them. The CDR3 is CASSVSLGWQGSTDTQYF. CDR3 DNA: TGTGCCAGCAGCGTATCGCTTGGTTGGCAGGGGAGCACAGATACGCAGTATTTT.

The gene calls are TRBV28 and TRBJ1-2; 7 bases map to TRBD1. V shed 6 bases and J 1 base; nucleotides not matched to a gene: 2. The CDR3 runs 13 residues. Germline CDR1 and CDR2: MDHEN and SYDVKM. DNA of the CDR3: TGTGCCAGCAGCTACAGGGGTAACTATGGCTACACCTTC. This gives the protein CASSYRGNYGYTF.

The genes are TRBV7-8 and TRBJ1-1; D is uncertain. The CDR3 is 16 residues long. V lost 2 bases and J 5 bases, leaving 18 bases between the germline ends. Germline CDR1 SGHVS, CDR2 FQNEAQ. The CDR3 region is CASSLSAGQGWTEAFF. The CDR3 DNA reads TGTGCCAGCAGCTTATCCGCGGGCCAAGGGTGGACTGAAGCTTTCTTT. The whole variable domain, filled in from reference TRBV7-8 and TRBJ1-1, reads GAGVSQSPRYKVAKRGQDVALRCDPISGHVSLFWYQQALGQGPEFLTYFQNEAQLDKSGLPSDRFFAERPEGSVSTLKIQRTQQEDSAVYLCASSLSAGQGWTEAFFGQGTRLTVV.

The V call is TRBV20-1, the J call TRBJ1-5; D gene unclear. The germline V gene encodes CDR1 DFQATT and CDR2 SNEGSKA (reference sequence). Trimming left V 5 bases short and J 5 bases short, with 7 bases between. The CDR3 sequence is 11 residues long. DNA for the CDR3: TGCAGTGCTGTATTCGATCAGCCCCAGCATTTT. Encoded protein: CSAVFDQPQHF.

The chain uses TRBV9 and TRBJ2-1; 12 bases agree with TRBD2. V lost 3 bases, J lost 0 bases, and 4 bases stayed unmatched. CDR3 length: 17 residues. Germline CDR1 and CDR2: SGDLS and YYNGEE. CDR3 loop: CASSAGLAGSSYNEQFF. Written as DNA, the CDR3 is TGTGCCAGCAGCGCTGGACTAGCGGGAAGCTCCTACAATGAGCAGTTCTTC.

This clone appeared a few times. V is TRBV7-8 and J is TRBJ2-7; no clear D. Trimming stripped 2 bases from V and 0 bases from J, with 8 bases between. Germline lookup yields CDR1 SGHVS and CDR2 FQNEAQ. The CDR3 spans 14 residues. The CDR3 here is CASSLMAVSYEQYF. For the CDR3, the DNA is TGTGCCAGCAGCTTAATGGCGGTCTCCTACGAGCAGTACTTC.

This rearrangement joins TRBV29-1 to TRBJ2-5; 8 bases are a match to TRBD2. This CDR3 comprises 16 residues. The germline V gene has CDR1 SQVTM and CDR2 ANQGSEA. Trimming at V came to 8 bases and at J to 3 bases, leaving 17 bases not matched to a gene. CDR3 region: CSSNSRGGQAEETQYF. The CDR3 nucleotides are TGCAGCTCCAATTCCCGGGGGGGCCAGGCCGAAGAGACCCAGTACTTC.

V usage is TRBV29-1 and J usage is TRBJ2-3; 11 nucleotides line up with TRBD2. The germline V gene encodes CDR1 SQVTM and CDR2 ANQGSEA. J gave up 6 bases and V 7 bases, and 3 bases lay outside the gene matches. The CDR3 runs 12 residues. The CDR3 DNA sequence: TGCAGCGGACTAGCGGGATCGGATACGCAGTATTTT. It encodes CSGLAGSDTQYF.

Here the CDR3 DNA reads TGTGCCTGGAGTGGGGGGATGCATGAAAAACTGTTTTTT. Translated, it gives CAWSGGMHEKLFF. This chain connects TRBV30 to TRBJ1-4; possibly TRBD1 for D (5 bases). The germline V and J ends were trimmed by 1 base and 6 bases, with 9 bases remaining between them. This CDR3 is 13 amino acids long. CDR1 GTSNPN and CDR2 SVGIG come from the germline V gene (reference sequence).

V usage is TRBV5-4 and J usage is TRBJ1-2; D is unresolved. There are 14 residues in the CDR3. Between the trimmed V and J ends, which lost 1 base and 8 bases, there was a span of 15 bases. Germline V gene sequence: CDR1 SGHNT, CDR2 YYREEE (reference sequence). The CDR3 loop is CASSLYGGRVGYTF. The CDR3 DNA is TGTGCCAGCAGCTTGTACGGAGGACGGGTCGGCTACACCTTC. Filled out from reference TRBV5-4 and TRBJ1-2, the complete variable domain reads ETGVTQSPTHLIKTRGQQVTLRCSSQSGHNTVSWYQQALGQGPQFIFQYYREEENGRGNFPPRFSGLQFPNYSSELNVNALELDDSALYLCASSLYGGRVGYTFGSGTRLTVV.

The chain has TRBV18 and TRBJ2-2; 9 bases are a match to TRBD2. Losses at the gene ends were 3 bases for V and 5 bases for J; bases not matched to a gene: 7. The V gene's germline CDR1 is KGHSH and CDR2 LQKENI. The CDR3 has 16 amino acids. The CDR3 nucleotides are TGTGCCAGCTCACCCCGAGCGGGAGGTGGAACCGGGGAGCTGTTTTTT. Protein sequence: CASSPRAGGGTGELFF.

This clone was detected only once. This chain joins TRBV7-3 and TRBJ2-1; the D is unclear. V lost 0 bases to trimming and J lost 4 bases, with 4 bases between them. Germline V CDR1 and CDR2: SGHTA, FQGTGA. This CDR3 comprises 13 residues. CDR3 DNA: TGTGCCAGCAGCTTAACGAGGTACAATGAGCAGTTCTTC. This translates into CASSLTRYNEQFF.

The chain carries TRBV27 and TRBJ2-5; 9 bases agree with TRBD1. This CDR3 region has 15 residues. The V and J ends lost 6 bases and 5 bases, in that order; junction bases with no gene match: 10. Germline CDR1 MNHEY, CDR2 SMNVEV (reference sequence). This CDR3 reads CASSPGWDREETQYF. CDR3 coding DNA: TGTGCCAGCAGCCCGGGATGGGACAGGGAGGAGACCCAGTACTTC.

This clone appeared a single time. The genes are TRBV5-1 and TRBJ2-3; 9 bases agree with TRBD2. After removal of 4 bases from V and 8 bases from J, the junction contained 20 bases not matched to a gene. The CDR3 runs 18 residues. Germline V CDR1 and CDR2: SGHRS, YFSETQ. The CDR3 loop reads CASSVGASRIAGVGTQYF. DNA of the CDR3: TGCGCCAGCAGCGTCGGAGCCTCGAGGATAGCGGGAGTGGGTACGCAGTATTTT.

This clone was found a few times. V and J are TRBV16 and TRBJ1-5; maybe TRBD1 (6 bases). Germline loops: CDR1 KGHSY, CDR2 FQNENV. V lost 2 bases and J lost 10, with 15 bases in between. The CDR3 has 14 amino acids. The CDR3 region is CASSQGPGDRPQHF. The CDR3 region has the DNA TGTGCCAGCAGCCAAGGGCCAGGGGATCGACCCCAGCATTTT.

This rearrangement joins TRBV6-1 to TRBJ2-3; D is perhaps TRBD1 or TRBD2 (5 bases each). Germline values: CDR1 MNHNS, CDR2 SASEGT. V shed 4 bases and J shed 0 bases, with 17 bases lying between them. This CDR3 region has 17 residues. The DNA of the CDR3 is TGTGCCAGCAGTGCCCTAGACCTGGGACGGAGCACAGATACGCAGTATTTT. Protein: CASSALDLGRSTDTQYF.

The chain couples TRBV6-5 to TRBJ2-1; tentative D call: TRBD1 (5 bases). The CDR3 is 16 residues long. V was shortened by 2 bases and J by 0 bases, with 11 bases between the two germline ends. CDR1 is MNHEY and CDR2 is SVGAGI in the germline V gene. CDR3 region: CASSYGHASSYNEQFF. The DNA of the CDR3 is TGTGCCAGCAGTTACGGACACGCGAGCTCCTACAATGAGCAGTTCTTC.